Sequencing of this TCR beta chain was carried out in a study of T-cell reconstitution after alpha-beta-depleted transplantation in children. Notes on the study in general: The high TCRbeta diversity at day 60 in some patients came from surviving recipient T cells and thymic progenitors. Hyperexpanded clones declined; after one year, newly produced T cells mostly supplied diversity. Alpha-beta T cells about two months after transplant reportedly derived from several hundred expanded graft clones.

This clonotype was seen a few times. Its antigen remains unknown. The CDR3 consists of 19 residues. With 5 bases removed from V and 4 bases from J, the gap between germline ends came to 29 bases. CDR1 and CDR2 from the germline V gene are MNHEY and SMNVEV (reference sequence). TCRbeta library construction was performed incorporating unique molecular identifiers. MiXCR, applied by TCRdb to the PCR reads, yields one record per CDR3 protein. The sample includes 600,000 to 800,000 distinct CDR3 sequences, about an eighth seen only once; the top ten take 0.75% to 0.85%. The receptor's source is a girl aged 2 to 9 with congenital amegakaryocytic thrombocytopenia, due to receive a stem cell transplant. V is TRBV27 and J is TRBJ1-2, with D possibly being TRBD1 (5 bases). The sample here was PBMCs, taken before TCRalphabeta/CD19-depleted stem cell transplant. The CDR3 region has the DNA TGTGCCAGCAGTCCCCTTCCTCAGGACACCTTCCCAAGTGGCTATGGCTACACCTTC. Amino acids: CASSPLPQDTFPSGYGYTF.